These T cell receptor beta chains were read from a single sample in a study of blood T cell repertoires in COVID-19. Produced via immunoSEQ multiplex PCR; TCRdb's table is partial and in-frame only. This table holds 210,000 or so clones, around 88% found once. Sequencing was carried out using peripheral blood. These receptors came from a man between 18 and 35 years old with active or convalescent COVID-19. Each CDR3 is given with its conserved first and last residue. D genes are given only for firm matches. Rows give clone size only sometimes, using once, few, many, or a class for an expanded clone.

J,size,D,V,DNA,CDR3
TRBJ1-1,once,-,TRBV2,TGTGCCAGCAGCTATGCCGGGGGGGTATTAGCTGAAGCTTTCTTT,CASSYAGGVLAEAFF
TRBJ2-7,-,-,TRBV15,TGTGCCACCAGCAGAGTTCGAGGCGCGGGGTCCTACGAGCAGTACTTC,CATSRVRGAGSYEQYF
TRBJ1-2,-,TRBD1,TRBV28,TGTGCCAGCAGTCCCTCGACAGGGGGCGGCTACACCTTC,CASSPSTGGGYTF
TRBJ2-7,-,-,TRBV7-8,TGTGCCAGCAGCCCGATCGTGGGGTCAGGACTTACCTACGAGCAGTACTTC,CASSPIVGSGLTYEQYF
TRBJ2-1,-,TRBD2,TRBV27,TGTGCCGCAGGATTGGCGGGAGGGCCCCGCAATGAGCAGTTCTTC,CAAGLAGGPRNEQFF
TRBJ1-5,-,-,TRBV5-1,TGCGCCAGCAGCCTGGGGGAGAGGGTCGGGCAGCCCCAGCATTTT,CASSLGERVGQPQHF
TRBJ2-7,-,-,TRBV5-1,TGCGCCAGCAGCTTAGCCGACTCAGGGCTATACGAGCAGTACTTC,CASSLADSGLYEQYF
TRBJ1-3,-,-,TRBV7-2,TGTGCCAGCAGCGGGCTCAGCTCTGGAAACACCATATATTTT,CASSGLSSGNTIYF
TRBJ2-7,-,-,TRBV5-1,TGCGCCAGCAGCCCTTGGACAGAAATCTACGAGCAGTACTTC,CASSPWTEIYEQYF
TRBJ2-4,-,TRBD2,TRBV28,TGTGCCAGCAGGAGACCGGGACTAGCGGGAGCGGGAACCAAAAACATTCAGTACTTC,CASRRPGLAGAGTKNIQYF